This T cell receptor beta chain comes out of a study of blood T cells in healthy people across ages (dated by TCRdb to the mid-2010s). Concerning the study at large: In model experiments, template switching captured about one uniquely barcoded TCR beta cDNA molecule for every two T cells. To track age-related changes in TCR beta repertoire diversity, the study relied on deep sequencing normalized with unique cDNA molecular identifiers. The donors were divided into four age groups: young (average around 16 years), middle-aged (about 40), aged (approximately 64) and long-lived (82). Donors of different ages were randomly distributed across sequencing lanes to avoid experimental bias. Two additional independent replicas of 1 million unique cDNA reads from the same blood draw were analyzed for two donors (one aged 18 to 30 and one aged 80 or older). Paper-wide results and their limitations: The long-lived group showed more naive CD4+ T cells, fewer expanded clones and increased TCR diversity than the aged group, suggesting age selection. Estimates of total diversity based on one million sequenced T cells were regarded as lower bounds and as underestimates. Because profiling used bulk unsorted PBMCs, naive and antigen-experienced compartments could not be compared conclusively. Because donor CMV infection status was unknown, age-related changes in expanded clonotypes were potentially confounded. Observed TCR beta diversity correlated strongly with the percentage of naive T cells measured by flow cytometry. As age increased, observed TCR beta diversity per million T cells dropped in a roughly linear way, and a significant reduction was already evident by age approximately 40.

The approximately 39 donors, aged 6 to 90 years, were systemically healthy Caucasian individuals from Russia. Each donor gave approximately 10 milliliters of peripheral blood, collected into EDTA-treated Vacutainer tubes. Ficoll-Paque density-gradient centrifugation was used to isolate PBMCs, with at least 6.5 million per sample. Total RNA, at least 5.5 micrograms per sample, was extracted from PBMCs with Trizol reagent. The percentages of naive CD45RAhigh/CD27high T cells were determined by flow cytometry on a PBMC aliquot from every donor. V sheds 0 bases and J sheds 0 bases, leaving 11 bases between their ends. According to the germline V gene (reference sequence), CDR1 reads LNHNV and CDR2 reads YYDKDF. From its cysteine to its phenylalanine, the CDR3 spans 16 amino acids. Of the read, only the CDR3 DNA is kept; its 48 bases are in frame from base 1. Libraries came from 5' RACE. Reads for this sample came from an Illumina HiSeq 2500. The second PCR ran for roughly 7 to 11 cycles and used a J-beta primer mix along with a sample-barcoded 5' primer. Each TCR beta cDNA molecule received a unique molecular identifier from a template-switch 5' adaptor carrying 12 random nucleotides. At least 2.5 million CDR3-containing paired-end reads were obtained from each sample. The Mint cDNA synthesis kit, primed by a TRBC-specific oligonucleotide, was used to synthesize first-strand cDNA from all RNA. Following uracil-DNA glycosylase treatment, all cDNA underwent a first 18-cycle PCR with the universal primers M1SS and BC2_uni_R. The study's own analysis went as follows. For normalization, 1 million high-quality reads were randomly selected from each sample, with every read carrying a distinct molecular identifier. Instead of being binned into consensus sequences, reads with shared molecular identifiers were discarded. MiTCR, run with a Q25 quality threshold and the strictest error-elimination algorithm, handled CDR3 identification, clonotype clustering and error correction. A nonparametric unseen species model with Euler transformation was used to estimate a lower bound on total TCR beta diversity. TCRdb applied fastp at Q25 and MiXCR to the public reads, then kept only in-frame beta chains. Entries that share a CDR3 protein sequence are merged under the most common genes and DNA. What appears here as the V and J calls and clone size reflects TCRdb's work, not the paper's. For this sample there are 1.4 million to 1.5 million distinct CDR3 sequences; 42% appear just once. The top ten clones comprise roughly 7.9% of the sample.

The table lists this clonotype with a few counts. Its target antigen remains unknown. No base quality information exists; no much larger clone differs at one position. The material sequenced was blood. This TCR derives from a woman aged 18 to 35 in good health. In this chain, TRBV15 is recombined with TRBJ1-2; no D segment can be confidently identified. The CDR3 region reads CATSRDQTGANYGYTF. The sequenced DNA is TGTGCCACCAGCAGAGATCAGACGGGAGCTAACTATGGCTACACCTTC.